The 9 T cell receptor beta chains reported below all come from one sample, sequenced in a study of shared clonotypes between healthy human individuals. Naive CD8 cells comprised CD45RO-negative, CCR7-positively selected cells, excluding terminally differentiated effector memory CD45RA+ cells. Libraries were prepared by immunoSEQ multiplex PCR; TCRdb keeps only in-frame clonotypes and omits some of them. This table holds about 2.1 million clones, approximately 94% found once. Sequenced: naive CD8+ T cells from PBMCs. The receptors stem from a man between 18 and 35 years old in good health. Some clones in this sample may be carry-over from other donors' samples.

V and J are TRBV25-1 and TRBJ2-7; 12 bases fit TRBD1. Germline V gene lookup returns CDR1 MGHDK and CDR2 SYGVNS. CDR3 length equals 15 residues. V trimming: 4 bases; J trimming: 7 bases; junction bases outside the gene matches: 8. The CDR3 sequence: CASSAEGQGAWEQYF. CDR3 coding DNA: TGTGCCAGCAGTGCAGAGGGACAGGGGGCATGGGAGCAGTACTTC.

This CDR3 is CASSQVGSNYEQYF. CDR3 nucleotides: TGCGCCAGCAGCCAAGTGGGGTCGAACTACGAGCAGTACTTC. This chain links TRBV4-1 with TRBJ2-7; D not certain. Trimming removed 1 base at V and 3 bases at J, with 10 bases between. The length of the CDR3 is 14 residues. The germline V gene encodes CDR1 MGHRA and CDR2 YSYEKL.

V gene TRBV7-9 combines with J gene TRBJ1-1; no reliable D call. The CDR3 is made up of 15 amino acids. Germline values: CDR1 SEHNR, CDR2 FQNEAQ (reference sequence). V was trimmed by 5 bases and J by 0 bases, leaving 13 bases between them. The CDR3 reads CASSQRTEMNTEAFF. In DNA, the CDR3 is TGTGCCAGCAGCCAAAGGACCGAAATGAACACTGAAGCTTTCTTT.

The genes are TRBV9 and TRBJ2-6; 15 positions agree with TRBD2. Germline values: CDR1 SGDLS, CDR2 YYNGEE. This CDR3 is built from 18 residues. J lost 3 bases, V lost 3 bases, and 4 bases had no gene match. In DNA form, the CDR3 reads TGTGCCAGCAGCGAGGGGACTAGCGGGAGGAATGGGGCCAACGTCCTGACTTTC. It codes for CASSEGTSGRNGANVLTF. Full variable domain (outside the CDR3, taken from reference TRBV9 and TRBJ2-6): DSGVTQTPKHLITATGQRVTLRCSPRSGDLSVYWYQQSLDQGLQFLIQYYNGEERAKGNILERFSAQQFPDLHSELNLSSLELGDSALYFCASSEGTSGRNGANVLTFGAGSRLTVL.

The CDR3 here is CASSQRGSFDEQYF. In DNA form, the CDR3 reads TGTGCCAGCAGCCAGCGGGGTTCTTTCGACGAGCAGTACTTC. The gene calls are TRBV7-8 and TRBJ2-7, with 7 bases matching TRBD2. V lost 5 bases to trimming and J lost 5 bases; unmatched junction nucleotides: 9. CDR1 and CDR2 from the germline V gene are SGHVS and FQNEAQ. There are 14 residues in the CDR3.

The chain uses TRBV10-3 and TRBJ2-7; 12 positions agree with TRBD2. CDR3 length equals 17 residues. CDR1 is ENHRY, CDR2 SYGVKD, per germline. Unmatched junction bases numbered 9, after V lost 1 base and J lost 5 bases. In DNA form, the CDR3 reads TGTGCCATCAGTGAGTGGCTAGCGGGAGGGCCCGGGAACGAGCAGTACTTC. It codes for CAISEWLAGGPGNEQYF.

The chain is built from TRBV9 and TRBJ2-7, with 7 bases fitting TRBD1. This CDR3 comprises 15 residues. J gave up 1 base and V 0 bases, and 4 bases lay outside the gene matches. From germline, CDR1 is SGDLS and CDR2 YYNGEE. The CDR3 nucleotides read TGTGCCAGCAGCGTAGAGGGGGCGCAATCCTACGAGCAGTACTTC. Its translation: CASSVEGAQSYEQYF.

CDR3 residues: CASSKTGVEQYF. CDR3 coding DNA: TGTGCCAGCAGCAAGACAGGGGTCGAGCAGTACTTC. This chain connects TRBV11-2 to TRBJ2-7; TRBD1 aligns across 8 bases. This CDR3 is built from 12 residues. CDR1 is SGHAT and CDR2 is FQNNGV in the germline V gene. J was trimmed by 6 bases and V by 5 bases; bases with no gene match: 3.

V usage is TRBV6-5 and J usage is TRBJ2-7, with TRBD1 matching 10 bases. The CDR3 totals 15 residues. The J segment lost 6 bases and the V segment lost 6 bases, leaving 11 bases of the junction unmatched. CDR1 is MNHEY, CDR2 SVGAGI, per germline. For the CDR3, the DNA is TGTGCCAGCAGCCTTCAGACAGGGGGCTCGGGCGAGCAGTACTTC. Translated, it gives CASSLQTGGSGEQYF.